One T cell receptor beta chain is described in this entry. What it recognizes is unknown. This entry is derived from a study of vaccination effects on CD4 cells after COVID-19. Study in general: Vaccine administered to participants consisted of two doses of either BNT162b2 or mRNA-1273. Findings and limits, study-wide: Clones that were induced by infection or by vaccine showed marked contraction late after vaccination.

Clones were sequenced by immunoSEQ multiplex PCR, and TCRdb holds only the in-frame ones, with some missing. The data contain around 20,000 clones, over 65% of them singletons. Expansion with viral peptide pools was applied to antigen-specific CD4+ T cells by the ViraFEST assay prior to sequencing. The authors isolated CD4+ T cells after less than eleven days of culture. PCR showed that the person got SARS-CoV-2 infection at some point between March and December 2020. PBMC cultures contained approximately 1.8 million cells per well, approximately 9.2 IU/ml IL-2 and 10 ug/ml peptides. There are 16 residues in the CDR3. Germline values: CDR1 MDHEN, CDR2 SYDVKM. V lost 3 bases, J lost 1 base, and 12 bases lay in between.

The TCR originated in a human donor who had a prior SARS-CoV-2 infection. The J gene is TRBJ2-2, the V gene TRBV28; no definite D call. Sequenced material: CD4+ T cells from PBMCs cultured with a peptide pool, taken before COVID-19 vaccination. CDR3 in amino acids: CASSFQQDGNTGELFF. The CDR3 DNA sequence: TGTGCCAGCAGTTTTCAGCAGGATGGGAACACCGGGGAGCTGTTTTTT.